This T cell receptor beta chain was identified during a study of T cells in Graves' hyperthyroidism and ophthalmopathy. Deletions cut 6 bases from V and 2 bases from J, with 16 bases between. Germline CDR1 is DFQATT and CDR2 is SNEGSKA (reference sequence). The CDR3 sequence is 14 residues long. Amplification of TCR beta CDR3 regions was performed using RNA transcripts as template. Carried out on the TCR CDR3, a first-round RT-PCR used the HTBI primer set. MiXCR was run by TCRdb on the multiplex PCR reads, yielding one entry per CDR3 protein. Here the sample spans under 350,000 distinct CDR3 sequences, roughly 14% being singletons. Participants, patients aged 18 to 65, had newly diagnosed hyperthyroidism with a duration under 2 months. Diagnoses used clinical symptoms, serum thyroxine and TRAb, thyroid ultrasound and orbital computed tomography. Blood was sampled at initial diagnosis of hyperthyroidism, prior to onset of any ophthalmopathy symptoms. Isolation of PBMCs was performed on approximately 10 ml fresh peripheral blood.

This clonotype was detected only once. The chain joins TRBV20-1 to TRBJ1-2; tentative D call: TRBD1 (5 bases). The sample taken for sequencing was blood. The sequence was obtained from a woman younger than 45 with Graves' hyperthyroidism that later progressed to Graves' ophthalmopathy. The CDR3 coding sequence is TGCAGTGCGACCGGGACCTGCCCCAACTATGGCTACACCTTC. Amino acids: CSATGTCPNYGYTF.